A selection of T cell receptor beta chains follows, all from one sample in a study of shared clonotypes between healthy human individuals. Profiled with immunoSEQ multiplex PCR; TCRdb holds only in-frame clones, not every one. This sample has millions of clones, with approximately 95% found just once. The specimen sequenced was naive CD4+ T cells sorted from blood. All receptors derive from a man aged 18-30 years in good health. Each CDR3 is given with its conserved first and last residue. Fields, in order: CDR3 DNA, CDR3 protein, clone size, V gene, CDR3 length, D gene, J gene. The D gene is left open where the match is weak. The size of a clone is reported for some rows only, either as once, few or many, or as a class for expanded clones.

TGTGCCAGCAGCCTACAGGATCAGCCCCAGCATTTT	CASSLQDQPQHF	many	TRBV7-9	12	.	TRBJ1-5
TGTGCCAGCAGTTACTCTGGGGGACTAGCGGGAGATACGCAGTATTTT	CASSYSGGLAGDTQYF	.	TRBV6-5	16	TRBD2	TRBJ2-3
TGTGCCAGCAGCTCGAAGGGCAGCTTCTACGAGCAGTACTTC	CASSSKGSFYEQYF	once	TRBV11-2	14	.	TRBJ2-7
TGCGCCAGCAGCTTAGGCGGCGGAGAAAAACTGTTTTTT	CASSLGGGEKLFF	.	TRBV5-1	13	.	TRBJ1-4
TGTGCCAGCTCGGATAGAGGAAACACCATATATTTT	CASSDRGNTIYF	.	TRBV18	12	.	TRBJ1-3
TGTGCCAGCAGTGATCGGGGGGGCACAGATACGCAGTATTTT	CASSDRGGTDTQYF	.	TRBV2	14	TRBD2	TRBJ2-3
TGTGCCAGCAGCCAAGCCATAGAGACCAATGAGCAGTTCTTC	CASSQAIETNEQFF	.	TRBV7-9	14	.	TRBJ2-1
TGCAGCGTTTCCTTCGCACTCGAGCAGTACTTC	CSVSFALEQYF	.	TRBV29-1	11	.	TRBJ2-7
TGTGCCACCCCCGGGACAGGGAACACAGATACGCAGTATTTT	CATPGTGNTDTQYF	.	TRBV10-3	14	TRBD1	TRBJ2-3
TGTGCCAGCAGCCAGGAGGACGGAGGGACCCTTGGCTACACCTTC	CASSQEDGGTLGYTF	.	TRBV4-2	15	.	TRBJ1-2
TGTGCCAGCAGCTTAGGAGGGGGAGACACCGGGGAGCTGTTTTTT	CASSLGGGDTGELFF	.	TRBV7-2	15	.	TRBJ2-2
TGTGCCAGCTCCCCCGGGACGGGACCCTACGAGCAGTACTTC	CASSPGTGPYEQYF	.	TRBV18	14	.	TRBJ2-7
TGTGCCAGCAGCGGGGGACTAGTTGTTACAGATACGCAGTATTTT	CASSGGLVVTDTQYF	.	TRBV7-2	15	TRBD2	TRBJ2-3
TGTGCCAGCTCACCACCCGAGGGGGCGCGGTCACCCCTCCACTTT	CASSPPEGARSPLHF	.	TRBV18	15	TRBD1	TRBJ1-6
TGTGCCAGCAGGGAGACCGCCCTCGGCACTAATGAAAAACTGTTTTTT	CASRETALGTNEKLFF	few	TRBV2	16	.	TRBJ1-4
TGTGCCAGCAGCCCGCCAGGACAGGAGGGCTATGGCTACACCTTC	CASSPPGQEGYGYTF	.	TRBV5-4	15	TRBD1	TRBJ1-2
TGTGCCAGCAGCCTCCGGGACAGGTCCCACAATGAGCAGTTCTTC	CASSLRDRSHNEQFF	.	TRBV7-9	15	TRBD1	TRBJ2-1
TGCGCCAGCAGCTTGCCCGTGGGGCAGCAAGAGACCCAGTACTTC	CASSLPVGQQETQYF	.	TRBV5-1	15	.	TRBJ2-5
TGTGCCTGGATGCCCGGGCGGCTAGCTTTCTTT	CAWMPGRLAFF	.	TRBV30	11	.	TRBJ1-1
TGTGCCAGCAGGGTAGGACTAGCGGGCGAGCAGTACTTC	CASRVGLAGEQYF	once	TRBV2	13	TRBD2	TRBJ2-7
TGTGCCAGCAGCTTATTCCGGCTAGCGGGCGGCTCTGGGGCCAACGTCCTGACTTTC	CASSLFRLAGGSGANVLTF	.	TRBV7-8	19	TRBD2	TRBJ2-6
TGTGCCAGCAGCTTAGTAGCAGGGTCCCCTGAAGCTTTCTTT	CASSLVAGSPEAFF	.	TRBV7-2	14	.	TRBJ1-1
TGTGCCAGTAGCCCGGGCCAACAAGAGACCCAGTACTTC	CASSPGQQETQYF	.	TRBV19	13	.	TRBJ2-5
TGTGCCAGCAGCCCCCCCGGGACGAGGAACACTGAAGCTTTCTTT	CASSPPGTRNTEAFF	few	TRBV14	15	.	TRBJ1-1
TGTGCCAGCAGTGTGGACAGTTGGAATGAGCAGTTCTTC	CASSVDSWNEQFF	.	TRBV6-1	13	.	TRBJ2-1
TGTGCCAGCAGCCGGGGCAATGAAGATGGCTACACCTTC	CASSRGNEDGYTF	.	TRBV5-6	13	.	TRBJ1-2
TGCGCCAGCAGCTTGCCCGGGACGACTAATGAAAAACTGTTTTTT	CASSLPGTTNEKLFF	.	TRBV5-1	15	.	TRBJ1-4
TGTGCCAGCAGCGCGGTAAAACAGGGGAACACTGAAGCTTTCTTT	CASSAVKQGNTEAFF	.	TRBV5-6	15	.	TRBJ1-1
TGTGCCAGCAGTTTCAGTACTTCCACAGATACGCAGTATTTT	CASSFSTSTDTQYF	.	TRBV28	14	.	TRBJ2-3
TGCAGACCGGGACAGCTCTACGAGCAGTACTTC	CRPGQLYEQYF	.	TRBV20-1	11	TRBD1	TRBJ2-7
TGCAGCGTGGATGGACTAGCGAACCCCAATGAGCAGTTCTTC	CSVDGLANPNEQFF	.	TRBV29-1	14	TRBD2	TRBJ2-1
TGTGCCAGCAGCTTTATTGGGGGGGAGGCCCCCTACGAGCAGTACTTC	CASSFIGGEAPYEQYF	once	TRBV7-9	16	TRBD2	TRBJ2-7
TGTGCCAGTACCTTCGGAGGGACAGGGGTCGCCGGGGAGCTGTTTTTT	CASTFGGTGVAGELFF	.	TRBV19	16	TRBD1	TRBJ2-2
TGTGCCAGCAGCAATGGTTTTATCAACGAGCAGTACTTC	CASSNGFINEQYF	.	TRBV21-1	13	.	TRBJ2-7
TGCGCCAGCAGCTTTAGCGGCGGCGCCGGCCATGAGCAGTTCTTC	CASSFSGGAGHEQFF	.	TRBV5-1	15	.	TRBJ2-1
TGTGCCAGCTCATCAGAAATGACAGGGCCCACTGAAGCTTTCTTT	CASSSEMTGPTEAFF	once	TRBV18	15	TRBD1	TRBJ1-1
TGTGCCAGCACTAAGACAAACAACGCCTACGAGCAGTACTTC	CASTKTNNAYEQYF	.	TRBV21-1	14	.	TRBJ2-7
TGCGCCAGCAGCTCCAGGGTTCGCGGGACTAGCTCTGGAAACACCATATATTTT	CASSSRVRGTSSGNTIYF	.	TRBV4-1	18	.	TRBJ1-3
TGTGCCAGCAGTCCCCGGCAGGGATATGGCTACACCTTC	CASSPRQGYGYTF	.	TRBV6-5	13	.	TRBJ1-2
TGTGCCAGCAGTTACTCCCAGGGCCTTGGGCCCCAGCATTTT	CASSYSQGLGPQHF	.	TRBV6-5	14	.	TRBJ1-5
TGTGCCAGCAGTTTATCGATCCCGGTGGGGGCGGACACTGAAGCTTTCTTT	CASSLSIPVGADTEAFF	.	TRBV28	17	.	TRBJ1-1
TGTGCCAGCAGCCCCCAGGGGGGTGGTAATCAGCCCCAGCATTTT	CASSPQGGGNQPQHF	.	TRBV6-4	15	TRBD1	TRBJ1-5
TGTGCCAGCAGTGTCGGACAGCCCACCGGGGAGCTGTTTTTT	CASSVGQPTGELFF	.	TRBV2	14	.	TRBJ2-2
TGTGCCAGCAGGCCCAAAAGGGGGGACAAATCCTTCTACGAGCAGTACTTC	CASRPKRGDKSFYEQYF	.	TRBV21-1	17	.	TRBJ2-7
TGTGCCAGCAGCTTACAGCTGGGGCCTCAAGAGACCCAGTACTTC	CASSLQLGPQETQYF	.	TRBV7-9	15	.	TRBJ2-5